The T cell receptor beta chain under discussion was sequenced for a study of T cell responses to AZD1222 COVID-19 vaccine. The protocol was immunoSEQ multiplex PCR, while the TCRdb copy is restricted to in-frame clones and leaves out a portion. The sample yields 150,000 to 200,000 clones, around 92% seen once. Trimming took off 2 bases at V and 3 bases at J, with 11 bases between the two ends. This CDR3 is built from 15 residues. Per the germline V gene, CDR1 is KGHSH and CDR2 is LQKENI. As concerns this clone: Its antigen is unidentified.

Broader study findings: All repertoire sampling was performed exclusively after the peak T cell response. Spike-specific TCRs gained breadth and depth after people received two AZD1222 doses. Nearly half of spike-specific TCRs reportedly target variant regions that are unmutated in the B.1.351 and B.1.1.7 variants.

Analysis merged second doses at about 4 or about 12 weeks. The TCR comes from an adult who received the AZD1222 COVID-19 vaccine. V and J are TRBV18 and TRBJ2-1; a weak D match, TRBD1 (5 bases). The starting material was peripheral blood, obtained 28 days after the second AZD1222 dose. CDR3 coding DNA: TGTGCCAGCTCACCAGTGGACACCTACTACAATGAGCAGTTCTTC. Its translation is CASSPVDTYYNEQFF.